Following are 4 T cell receptor beta chains from one sample sequenced in a study of blood T cell repertoires in COVID-19. Some clones are missing from TCRdb's copy, which holds only in-frame ones; the method was immunoSEQ multiplex PCR. The profile shows around 150,000 clones, over 80% of them singletons. The sample was peripheral blood. The receptors here all came from a man in his sixties with active or convalescent COVID-19.

This sequence joins TRBV29-1 and TRBJ1-1; no clear D. Trimming removed 5 bases at V and 2 bases at J, with 9 bases between. CDR1 and CDR2 (germline): SQVTM, ANQGSEA. The CDR3 runs to 12 residues. DNA for the CDR3: TGCAGCGTTTCCCCCGTTAACACTGAAGCTTTCTTT. Amino acids: CSVSPVNTEAFF.

Ten or more counts support this clone. The gene calls are TRBV28 and TRBJ1-6; 7 nucleotides align to TRBD1. Per the germline V gene, CDR1 is MDHEN and CDR2 is SYDVKM. CDR3 length equals 12 residues. The V gene end was trimmed by 3 bases and the J gene end by 13 bases; junction bases not matched to a gene: 3. The CDR3 DNA follows: TGTGCCAGCAGTTTGGTGGACAGGCCCCTCCACTTT. It translates to CASSLVDRPLHF.

CDR3 coding DNA: TGTGCCAGCAGCCTCCGGGAGAAGCAGTTCTTC. Its translation: CASSLREKQFF. This chain joins TRBV3-1 (or the pseudogene TRBV3-2) and TRBJ2-1, with D possibly being TRBD2 (6 bases). There are 11 residues in the CDR3. Germline V gene sequence: CDR1 LGHDT, CDR2 YNNKEL (reference sequence). V was trimmed by 4 bases and J by 11 bases, leaving 9 bases between them.

The gene calls are TRBV28 and TRBJ2-7, with D perhaps TRBD1 (6 bases). V was pared by 5 bases and J by 2 bases, with 16 bases between. Germline CDR1 MDHEN, CDR2 SYDVKM. This CDR3 comprises 15 residues. The CDR3 DNA reads TGTGCCAGCAGTCTTCATACAGGGCCCCCCTACGAGCAGTACTTC. Its protein is CASSLHTGPPYEQYF.